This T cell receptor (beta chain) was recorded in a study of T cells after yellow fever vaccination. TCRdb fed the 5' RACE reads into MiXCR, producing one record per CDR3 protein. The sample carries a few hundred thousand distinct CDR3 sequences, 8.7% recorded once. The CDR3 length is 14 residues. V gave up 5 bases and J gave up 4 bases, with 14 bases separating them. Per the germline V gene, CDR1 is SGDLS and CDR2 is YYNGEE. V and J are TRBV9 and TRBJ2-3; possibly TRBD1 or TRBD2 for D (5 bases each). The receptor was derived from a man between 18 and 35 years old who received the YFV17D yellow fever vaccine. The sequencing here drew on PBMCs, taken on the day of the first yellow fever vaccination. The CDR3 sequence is CASSGHRGADTQYF. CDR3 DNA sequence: TGTGCCAGCAGTGGACACAGAGGGGCAGATACGCAGTATTTT.